This T cell receptor beta chain was documented in a study of molecular identifiers for immune sequencing clone quantification. The authors sorted naive CD8 T cells as CD8+CD4-CCR7+CD45RA+. Both previously described methods and listed TCR primers were employed to make bulk TCR libraries. In TCRdb, the PCR reads were re-called with MiXCR into one record per CDR3 protein. Here the sample spans 75,000 to 100,000 distinct CDR3 sequences, 15% to 20% being singletons. The V gene's germline CDR1 is SGHDT and CDR2 YYEEEE. This CDR3 region has 18 residues. V was pared by 0 bases and J by 0 bases, with 9 bases of the junction left unmatched. Points from the study as a whole: Spike-in Jurkat TCR RNA from a single cell reportedly registered among around 1 million naive cells. It was shown that clones above 20 RNA copies held over 98% of effector molecules, but under 1% in naive cells.

Many counts were recorded for this clonotype. The antigen remains undetermined. The sequence was obtained from a human donor in good health. Some libraries in this study had Jurkat cell RNA spiked in. The chain has TRBV5-6 and TRBJ2-3; 8 nucleotides agree with TRBD2. Sequencing used naive CD8+ T cells from blood, with Jurkat cell RNA spiked in. Described subset: FACS-sorted CD8+CD4-CCR7+CD45RA+ naive T cells. The DNA of the CDR3 is TGTGCCAGCAGCTTGGGTCCGCGTAGCGGGACTAGCACAGATACGCAGTATTTT. Its translation is CASSLGPRSGTSTDTQYF.